This record covers a single T cell receptor (beta chain). Its antigen is unknown. Clones were sequenced by immunoSEQ multiplex PCR, and TCRdb holds only the in-frame ones, with some missing. Of 130,000 or so clones detected, under 90% appear once; the ten largest clones hold 3% to 4%. The record originates from a study of cytomegalovirus exposure and HLA in healthy donors. As for the study in general: The roughly 130 validation repertoires used the same platform as the roughly 700 first-cohort repertoires (as reported by a later analysis). Study-level findings and limits: Reportedly, cytomegalovirus status was diagnosed with high sensitivity and specificity.

CDR3 length: 14 amino acids. J was trimmed by 8 bases and V by 3 bases; bases with no gene match: 4. Germline V gene data show CDR1 as MNHEY and CDR2 as SMNVEV (reference sequence). V usage is TRBV27 and J usage is TRBJ2-1; 10 bases agree with TRBD2. The sequence derives from a man aged 25-40 years in good health and CMV-seronegative. The sample consisted of PBMCs. CDR3 nucleotide sequence: TGTGCCAGCAGTTTCGGACTAGCGGCTTATGAGCAGTTCTTC. Translating gives CASSFGLAAYEQFF.